The clone carrying this T cell receptor (beta chain) was picked up many times. What it binds is not known. Specified time point: newly diagnosed GD, antithyroid drugs for less than 3 months. After RNA was extracted from PBMCs, the TCR library was made from it. Construction of the TCR beta libraries employed iRepertoire HTBI primers in conjunction with Arm-PCR of CDR3 regions. MiXCR was run by TCRdb on the multiplex PCR reads, yielding one entry per CDR3 protein. In the table there are some 400,000 distinct CDR3 sequences, under 15% of which are singletons. Germline CDR1 and CDR2: MNHNS and SASEGT. V was pared by 8 bases and J by 3 bases, with 7 bases of the junction left unmatched. This CDR3 is built from 13 residues. This record comes from a study of regulatory T cells in long-lasting Graves disease. Study findings and constraints: The number of shared public clonotypes was higher in persistent patients (under 3,000) than new patients (roughly 970).

These sequences were also reported in another study, on T cells in Graves' hyperthyroidism and ophthalmopathy. That source reports: First-round RT-PCR targeting the TCR CDR3 was performed with the HTBI primer set.

The sample here was peripheral blood mononuclear cells (PBMCs), taken at new diagnosis, from a patient treated with antithyroid drugs. This sequence was found in a young woman with Graves disease. This chain connects TRBV6-1 to TRBJ2-7; 7 bases are shared with TRBD1. The CDR3 loop reads CASLGTANYEQYF. The CDR3 coding sequence is TGTGCCAGCCTCGGGACAGCTAACTACGAGCAGTACTTC.